This T cell receptor (beta chain) was found in a study of T cells in Graves' hyperthyroidism and ophthalmopathy. Study-wide results and caveats: Model output signaled ophthalmopathy a median around 5.9 months ahead of onset.

Any patient presenting with uncontrolled infection, other autoimmune disease, pregnancy or lactation was left out. Each diagnosis was grounded in clinical symptoms, serum thyroxine and TRAb, thyroid ultrasound, and orbital computed tomography. Out of 10 ml of fresh peripheral blood came the PBMCs. As regards this clonotype: What it recognizes is unknown.

The TCR beta CDR3 regions underwent amplification using RNA transcripts as the source. When the TCR CDR3 underwent first-round RT-PCR, the HTBI primer set was used. TCRdb reanalysed the multiplex PCR reads using MiXCR and keeps one entry per CDR3 protein. Of about 600,000 distinct CDR3 sequences listed, roughly 15% are singletons. The sequence derives from a middle-aged woman with Graves' ophthalmopathy. The sequenced sample was blood.

CDR3 residues: CASSDRPGQNYGYTF. The CDR3 DNA reads TGTGCCAGCAGTGACCGGCCGGGACAAAACTATGGCTACACCTTC. The chain uses TRBV6-2 or TRBV6-3 and TRBJ1-2, with TRBD1 as a possible D gene (6 bases). This CDR3 has 15 residues. CDR1 and CDR2 (germline): MNHEY, SVGEGT. V was clipped by 5 bases and J by 2 bases, with 15 bases between them.